These 31 T cell receptor beta chains share one sample of origin, sequenced in a study of T cell clonotyping in hematopoietic cell transplantation. TCRdb's copy holds only in-frame clones and misses some; the assay was immunoSEQ multiplex PCR. The data hold roughly 13,000 clones, with over 95% observed a single time. Sequences were derived from peripheral blood mononuclear cells, sampled 30 days after allogeneic stem cell transplant. These receptors all come from a female patient aged 50-65 years who had an allogeneic stem cell transplant from an unrelated donor, so T cells may come from the graft donor. Some clones in this sample may be carry-over from other donors' samples.

V and J are TRBV6-5 and TRBJ1-2; 7 bases are shared with TRBD1. Looked up from germline, CDR1 is MNHEY and CDR2 is SVGAGI. The J segment lost 6 bases and the V segment lost 4 bases, leaving 14 bases of the junction unmatched. This CDR3 spans 16 amino acids. The DNA for the CDR3 is TGTGCCAGCAGTTTATCCCTTTTAGACAGGGTGAATGGCTACACCTTC. Amino acid sequence: CASSLSLLDRVNGYTF.

The V gene is TRBV5-1, the J gene TRBJ1-1; maybe TRBD1 (5 bases). The CDR3 sequence is 15 residues long. The germline V gene encodes CDR1 SGHRS and CDR2 YFSETQ. The germline V and J ends were trimmed by 5 bases and 1 base, with 15 bases remaining between them. The CDR3 region is CASRATGTANTEAFF. CDR3 coding DNA: TGCGCCAGCAGAGCCACCGGGACCGCGAACACTGAAGCTTTCTTT.

This clone was seen a single time. This chain joins TRBV2 and TRBJ1-1, with D uncertain. CDR1 is SNHLY and CDR2 is FYNNEI in the germline V gene. V lost 6 bases to trimming and J lost 0 bases, with 8 bases between them. The length of the CDR3 is 13 residues. For the CDR3, the DNA is TGTGCCAGCAGCTACAGATTGAACACTGAAGCTTTCTTT. Encoded protein: CASSYRLNTEAFF.

This clone was recorded once. The chain joins TRBV21-1 to TRBJ2-4; the DNA was not compared with TRBD1, the D call given in the table. TRBV21-1 is termed a pseudogene. The CDR3 is 19 amino acids. CDR3 amino acids: CAIRLRTGGAPKRLNIQYF. CDR3 DNA sequence: TGTGCCATCCGGCTCAGGACAGGGGGCGCGCCTAAACGCCTAAACATTCAGTACTTC.

The chain is built from TRBV7-9 and TRBJ2-1, with D tentatively TRBD2 (7 bases). Trimming pared 0 bases from V and 8 bases from J, leaving 14 bases between. The CDR3 extends over 15 amino acids. CDR1 and CDR2 from the germline V gene are SEHNR and FQNEAQ (reference sequence). This CDR3 reads CASSLAQGGVYEQFF. CDR3 nucleotide sequence: TGTGCCAGCAGCTTAGCGCAAGGGGGGGTCTATGAGCAGTTCTTC.

The chain joins TRBV6-5 to TRBJ2-2, with TRBD2 matching 11 bases. The CDR3 length is 16 residues. With V trimmed by 4 bases and J by 4 bases, 5 bases remained unmatched. The germline V gene encodes CDR1 MNHEY and CDR2 SVGAGI. CDR3 DNA: TGTGCCAGCAGTTCTCTGACTAGCGGGGCCACCGGGGAGCTGTTTTTT. Translation: CASSSLTSGATGELFF.

The chain couples TRBV6-5 to TRBJ1-6; a weak D match, TRBD1 (6 bases). CDR1 and CDR2 (germline): MNHEY, SVGAGI. The CDR3 sequence is 16 residues long. V lost 0 bases and J 12 bases, leaving 18 bases between the germline ends. The CDR3 reads CASSYSRIQGLQPLHF. The CDR3, as DNA: TGTGCCAGCAGTTACTCACGAATACAGGGCCTCCAACCCCTCCACTTT.

The J gene is TRBJ1-1, the V gene TRBV29-1; D gene uncertain. The CDR3 runs to 15 residues. The V end lost 0 bases, the J end lost 1 base, and 12 bases lay between the germline ends. The germline CDR1 and CDR2 sequences are SQVTM and ANQGSEA. CDR3 region: CSVEDVRQTNTEAFF. The CDR3 bases are TGCAGCGTTGAAGATGTCCGGCAAACGAACACTGAAGCTTTCTTT.

This clone was observed once. The chain is built from TRBV5-6 and TRBJ1-2; D unresolved. Trimming stripped 2 bases from V and 4 bases from J, with 6 bases between. This CDR3 spans 12 amino acids. CDR1 SGHDT and CDR2 YYEEEE come from the germline V gene. This CDR3 reads CASSFLGYGYTF. The CDR3 bases are TGTGCCAGCAGCTTTCTGGGCTATGGCTACACCTTC.

This chain joins TRBV19 and TRBJ1-2; TRBD1 might be the D (5 bases). This CDR3 is built from 16 residues. From germline, CDR1 is LNHDA and CDR2 SQIVND (reference sequence). V gave up 8 bases and J gave up 0 bases, with 19 bases separating them. In DNA form, the CDR3 reads TGTGCCAGTGTACCGTCGGGGGAAATCCCTAACTATGGCTACACCTTC. Translating gives CASVPSGEIPNYGYTF. Based on the CDR3 plus reference TRBV19 and TRBJ1-2, the full variable domain is DGGITQSPKYLFRKEGQNVTLSCEQNLNHDAMYWYRQDPGQGLRLIYYSQIVNDFQKGDIAEGYSVSREKKESFPLTVTSAQKNPTAFYLCASVPSGEIPNYGYTFGSGTRLTVV.

The chain joins TRBV11-2 to TRBJ1-1; D perhaps matches TRBD1 (5 bases). CDR3 size: 13 residues. The germline gives CDR1 SGHAT, CDR2 FQNNGV. Trimming took 5 bases from V and 2 from J, leaving 9 bases between them. The CDR3 bases are TGTGCCAGCAGCCTGGGGGTAAACACTGAAGCTTTCTTT. Its translation: CASSLGVNTEAFF.

This chain joins TRBV7-9 and TRBJ1-1, with D unresolved. Germline V gene sequence: CDR1 SEHNR, CDR2 FQNEAQ (reference sequence). V was pared by 5 bases and J by 11 bases, with 18 bases between. CDR3 length: 13 amino acids. This CDR3 is CASSQRLEKEAFF. The CDR3 DNA sequence: TGTGCCAGCAGCCAGAGGTTAGAGAAGGAGGCTTTCTTT.

The chain employs TRBV15 and TRBJ1-3; D is unclear. Per the germline V gene, CDR1 is LNHNV and CDR2 is YYDKDF (reference sequence). Between the trimmed V and J ends, which lost 1 base and 4 bases, there was a span of 8 bases. This CDR3 contains 14 residues. CDR3 bases: TGTGCCACCAGCAGAGGGACGGTGGGAAACACCATATATTTT. This encodes CATSRGTVGNTIYF.

CDR3 sequence reads: CASSPRTGRGQPQHF. CDR3 bases: TGTGCCAGCAGCCCGCGGACAGGGCGAGGCCAGCCCCAGCATTTT. The V call is TRBV7-8, the J call TRBJ1-5; 8 bases line up with TRBD1. Germline assignment: CDR1 SGHVS and CDR2 FQNEAQ. This CDR3 comprises 15 residues. With 5 bases clipped from V and 7 bases from J, the junction kept 10 bases outside the gene matches. Full variable domain (remainder filled in from reference TRBV7-8 and TRBJ1-5): GAGVSQSPRYKVAKRGQDVALRCDPISGHVSLFWYQQALGQGPEFLTYFQNEAQLDKSGLPSDRFFAERPEGSVSTLKIQRTQQEDSAVYLCASSPRTGRGQPQHFGDGTRLSIL.

The J gene is TRBJ2-7, the V gene TRBV12-5, with TRBD1 matching 7 bases. The V gene's germline CDR1 is LGHNT and CDR2 FRNRAP. The CDR3 is 14 residues long. The ends lost 1 base at V and 5 bases at J; junction bases unmatched: 5. CDR3 sequence reads: CASGLDRGVNEQYF. CDR3 DNA sequence: TGTGCTAGTGGTTTGGACAGGGGAGTGAACGAGCAGTACTTC.

The rearrangement links TRBV2 to TRBJ1-6; 9 bases agree with TRBD1. Germline V gene data show CDR1 as SNHLY and CDR2 as FYNNEI. This CDR3 has 15 residues. V lost 5 bases to trimming and J lost 10 bases; unmatched junction nucleotides: 9. CDR3 sequence reads: CASSPLDRGRSPLHF. For the CDR3, the DNA is TGTGCCAGCAGTCCCCTGGACAGGGGTAGATCACCCCTCCACTTT.

V and J are TRBV9 and TRBJ2-7; TRBD1 matches at 7 bases. V trimming: 0 bases; J trimming: 5 bases; junction bases outside the gene matches: 8. The germline CDR1 and CDR2 sequences are SGDLS and YYNGEE. The CDR3 extends over 15 amino acids. In DNA, the CDR3 is TGTGCCAGCAGCGTAGAAGGGGGCCGGACCGACGAGCAGTACTTC. It encodes CASSVEGGRTDEQYF.

The chain carries TRBV5-6 and TRBJ1-1; D is unclear. The V gene's germline CDR1 is SGHDT and CDR2 YYEEEE. V lost 1 base to trimming and J lost 0 bases, with 13 bases between them. This CDR3 is built from 16 residues. DNA for the CDR3: TGTGCCAGCAGCTTGAGGCACAGTATGGTGAACACTGAAGCTTTCTTT. Amino acids: CASSLRHSMVNTEAFF.

The CDR3 bases are TGTGCCAGCAGAGGATCGACTAGCGGGAAGACCCAGTACTTC. Translating it yields CASRGSTSGKTQYF. This chain links TRBV11-2 with TRBJ2-5, with 11 nucleotides matching TRBD2. The CDR3 length is 14 residues. Losses at the gene ends were 6 bases for V and 6 bases for J; bases not matched to a gene: 6. Germline V CDR1 and CDR2: SGHAT, FQNNGV.

V and J are TRBV9 and TRBJ1-1; the D gene is possibly TRBD1 (5 bases). Trimming removed 1 base at V and 4 bases at J, with 11 bases between. The CDR3 has 14 residues. CDR1 is SGDLS and CDR2 is YYNGEE in the germline V gene. The DNA for the CDR3 is TGTGCCAGCAGCGTAAGGGGTGCGGGCACTGAAGCTTTCTTT. This sequence encodes CASSVRGAGTEAFF.

This clone was detected once. The CDR3 loop reads CASSQDLFENRVGAEKLFF. CDR3 nucleotides: TGCGCCAGCAGCCAAGATCTTTTCGAGAACAGGGTAGGGGCAGAAAAACTGTTTTTT. The chain has TRBV4-1 and TRBJ1-4; weak D call: TRBD1 (6 bases). CDR1 MGHRA and CDR2 YSYEKL come from the germline V gene. V lost 0 bases and J 8 bases, leaving 25 bases between the germline ends. The CDR3 consists of 19 residues.

J is TRBJ1-4 and V is TRBV25-1, with 8 nucleotides matching TRBD1. V shed 7 bases, J shed 2 bases, and the junction held 3 bases outside the gene matches. Germline CDR1 is MGHDK and CDR2 is SYGVNS. The CDR3 has 14 amino acids. The CDR3 region has the DNA TGTGCCAGCATGGACAGGGTTACTAATGAAAAACTGTTTTTT. Translated: CASMDRVTNEKLFF.

CDR3 DNA: TGTGCCAGCAGCCGGGCCACGAACACCGGGGAGCTGTTTTTT. It is translated as CASSRATNTGELFF. This rearrangement joins TRBV6-6 to TRBJ2-2; no clear D gene. The CDR3 has 14 residues. The germline V gene encodes CDR1 MNHNY and CDR2 SVGAGI (reference sequence). The V end lost 6 bases, the J end lost 0 bases, and 8 bases lay between the germline ends.

J is TRBJ2-5 and V is TRBV25-1, with D unresolved. This CDR3 comprises 15 residues. The germline V and J ends were trimmed by 4 bases and 2 bases, with 14 bases remaining between them. CDR1 MGHDK and CDR2 SYGVNS come from the germline V gene. The DNA for the CDR3 is TGTGCCAGCAGTGGAGCTAGGGCCCGTCAAGAGACCCAGTACTTC. Protein: CASSGARARQETQYF.

The rearrangement joins TRBV30 to TRBJ2-7; D perhaps matches TRBD1 (5 bases). The germline V gene encodes CDR1 GTSNPN and CDR2 SVGIG (reference sequence). This CDR3 comprises 13 residues. Deletions cut 4 bases from V and 3 bases from J, with 13 bases between. The CDR3 sequence is CAWKGIGGYEQYF. The DNA for the CDR3 is TGTGCCTGGAAGGGGATCGGTGGCTACGAGCAGTACTTC.

V gene TRBV6-5 combines with J gene TRBJ1-2, with 9 bases aligning to TRBD1. Germline V lookup: CDR1 MNHEY, CDR2 SVGAGI. Trimming removed 2 bases from V and 8 bases from J; junction bases left unmatched: 3. The CDR3 sequence is 13 residues long. CDR3 sequence: CASSYLDRGGYTF. The CDR3 DNA reads TGTGCCAGCAGTTACCTGGACAGGGGCGGCTACACCTTC.

The chain links TRBV4-1 to TRBJ2-1; 8 nucleotides match TRBD2. The CDR3 loop spans 18 amino acids. J lost 7 bases, V lost 2 bases, and 16 bases had no gene match. Germline CDR1 is MGHRA and CDR2 is YSYEKL. In DNA form, the CDR3 reads TGCGCCAGCAGCCAAAATTTAGGTTCAGCGGGGGCTAAAAATGAGCAGTTCTTC. Translating gives CASSQNLGSAGAKNEQFF.

The chain links TRBV7-6 to TRBJ1-4; the match to TRBD1 covers 9 bases. Germline assignment: CDR1 SGHVS and CDR2 FNYEAQ. CDR3 length: 14 amino acids. The junction had 8 bases not matched to a gene; V was cut back by 8 bases and J by 7 bases. The CDR3 DNA reads as TGTGCCAGCGGTATAAGACAGGGGGGTGAAAAACTGTTTTTT. Encoded protein: CASGIRQGGEKLFF.

The chain combines TRBV13 with TRBJ1-2; D not resolved. This CDR3 has 12 residues. Trimming stripped 2 bases from V and 4 bases from J, with 5 bases between. CDR1 and CDR2 from the germline V gene are PRHDT and FYEKMQ (reference sequence). The CDR3 reads CASSLLGYGYTF. DNA for the CDR3: TGTGCCAGCAGCTTACTCGGCTATGGCTACACCTTC.

The chain joins TRBV27 to TRBJ1-2, with D perhaps TRBD1 (5 bases). Germline loops: CDR1 MNHEY, CDR2 SMNVEV (reference sequence). The CDR3 extends over 13 amino acids. Trimming cost V 6 bases and J 8 bases, with 16 bases left between them. DNA of the CDR3: TGTGCCAGCAGCCCCTCCGGGACGTCCGGCTACACCTTC. This codes for CASSPSGTSGYTF.

The rearrangement joins TRBV6-6 to TRBJ1-1; the D is unclear. Germline V gene lookup returns CDR1 MNHNY and CDR2 SVGAGI (reference sequence). CDR3 length: 11 amino acids. V dropped 7 bases and J dropped 3 bases, with 6 bases sitting between them. CDR3 sequence (DNA): TGTGCCAGCACGGGTGACACTGAAGCTTTCTTT. Its protein product is CASTGDTEAFF.